The T cell receptor beta chain under discussion was sequenced for a study of cytomegalovirus exposure and HLA in healthy donors. Study background: Early released data comprised 80 million to 100 million unique TCRs from HLA-typed donors. Study outcomes and limitations: Analysis performed later showed TCR beta chains linked to HLA being more clonally expanded than equally common others.

Turning to this clone: Its antigen remains unidentified.

Per the germline V gene, CDR1 is ENHRY and CDR2 is SYGVKD. The CDR3 is made up of 11 amino acids. V shed 9 bases, J shed 5 bases, and the junction held 2 bases outside the gene matches. PCR primers comprised 60 Vbeta and 13 Jbeta primers. Clones were sequenced by immunoSEQ multiplex PCR, and TCRdb holds only the in-frame ones, with some missing. The sample includes some 130,000 clones, 70% to 80% seen only once; the top ten take roughly 2%. The chain links TRBV10-3 to TRBJ2-3, with 7 bases matching TRBD1. This sequence was found in a man aged 30 to 39 in good health and CMV-seronegative. The sequenced sample was PBMCs. Written as DNA, the CDR3 is TGTGCCATGCAGGGGGAAGATACGCAGTATTTT. Amino acids: CAMQGEDTQYF.